The 31 T cell receptor beta chains listed next were all sequenced from one sample in a study of shared clonotypes between healthy human individuals. Produced via immunoSEQ multiplex PCR; TCRdb's table is partial and in-frame only. Of 2 million to 2.5 million clones listed, approximately 94% are singletons. The sequenced sample was naive CD4+ T cells sorted from blood. Subset in this sample: CD45RA+ positively selected. These receptor sequences come from a man younger than 35 in good health.

The rearrangement uses TRBV9 and TRBJ2-3; no firm D call. The CDR3 is 14 residues long. With 3 bases removed from V and 6 bases from J, the gap between germline ends came to 14 bases. Per the germline V gene, CDR1 is SGDLS and CDR2 is YYNGEE. CDR3 bases: TGTGCCAGCAGCGCGACGGTAGTGGGCGATACGCAGTATTTT. Amino acids: CASSATVVGDTQYF.

The V call is TRBV5-1, the J call TRBJ2-3; D is uncertain. Trimming pared 0 bases from V and 9 bases from J, leaving 5 bases between. Germline values: CDR1 SGHRS, CDR2 YFSETQ. The CDR3 spans 11 residues. CDR3 sequence: CASSLGVTQYF. The CDR3 nucleotides read TGCGCCAGCAGCTTGGGGGTAACGCAGTATTTT.

The chain has TRBV6-6 and TRBJ2-7; D call uncertain. CDR3 length equals 14 residues. Germline V CDR1 and CDR2: MNHNY, SVGAGI (reference sequence). The germline V and J ends were trimmed by 6 bases and 5 bases, with 17 bases remaining between them. The CDR3 region has the DNA TGTGCCAGCAGCCACGCCCGCAGGCTGGACGAGCAGTACTTC. Protein sequence: CASSHARRLDEQYF.

The chain uses TRBV28 and TRBJ2-7, with D tentatively TRBD1 or TRBD2 (6 bases each). CDR1 is MDHEN and CDR2 is SYDVKM in the germline V gene. V was pared by 8 bases and J by 5 bases, with 13 bases between. The CDR3 extends over 12 amino acids. The DNA of the CDR3 is TGTGCCAGCTCATGGGGGGCAAACGAGCAGTACTTC. Amino acids: CASSWGANEQYF.

The chain employs TRBV10-3 and TRBJ2-3, with 8 bases fitting TRBD2. V was pared by 3 bases and J by 2 bases, with 4 bases of the junction left unmatched. The germline gives CDR1 ENHRY, CDR2 SYGVKD. This CDR3 spans 15 amino acids. CDR3 protein: CAISDFGRATDTQYF. CDR3 coding DNA: TGTGCCATCAGTGATTTCGGGAGGGCCACAGATACGCAGTATTTT.

This sequence joins TRBV5-6 and TRBJ1-6; D remains ambiguous. Germline CDR1 is SGHDT and CDR2 is YYEEEE. This CDR3 has 15 residues. Trimming removed 1 base from V and 0 bases from J, with 5 bases in between. In nucleotides, the CDR3 is TGTGCCAGCAGCTTGATCAGCTCCTATAATTCACCCCTCCACTTT. Its translation is CASSLISSYNSPLHF.

This clone appeared a single time. V and J are TRBV15 and TRBJ1-2, with D maybe TRBD1 (5 bases). V was pared by 4 bases and J by 4 bases, with 10 bases between. Germline lookup yields CDR1 LNHNV and CDR2 YYDKDF (reference sequence). The CDR3 is made up of 13 amino acids. In DNA, the CDR3 is TGTGCCACCAGCACCGGGACCCCCTATGGCTACACCTTC. It specifies CATSTGTPYGYTF.

The chain employs TRBV27 and TRBJ1-2; 10 nucleotides align to TRBD1. Germline trimming cut 8 bases from V and 4 bases from J; bases unmatched to any gene: 10. CDR1 is MNHEY, CDR2 SMNVEV, per germline (reference sequence). The CDR3 has 15 amino acids. The CDR3 protein is CASRYRDRGTYGYTF. DNA of the CDR3: TGTGCCAGCCGATACCGGGACAGGGGAACCTATGGCTACACCTTC.

J is TRBJ2-7 and V is TRBV5-4; 8 nucleotides agree with TRBD2. In germline, CDR1 is SGHNT, CDR2 YYREEE (reference sequence). V shed 4 bases and J 6 bases; nucleotides not matched to a gene: 6. There are 13 residues in the CDR3. The CDR3 reads CASSTPAGGEQYF. As DNA, the CDR3 is TGTGCCAGCAGCACCCCGGCGGGGGGCGAGCAGTACTTC.

This sequence joins TRBV28 and TRBJ2-4, with 8 bases lining up with TRBD1. Germline V gene data show CDR1 as MDHEN and CDR2 as SYDVKM. The CDR3 is made up of 17 amino acids. V lost 5 bases, J lost 4 bases, and 13 bases stayed unmatched. This CDR3 is CASSPDRVIGVKNIQYF. The CDR3 bases are TGTGCCAGCAGTCCGGACAGGGTCATCGGGGTGAAAAACATTCAGTACTTC.

The chain joins TRBV12-5 to TRBJ1-3, with a possible D match to TRBD1 (6 bases). V dropped 5 bases and J dropped 0 bases, with 11 bases sitting between them. The CDR3 runs 15 residues. The germline gives CDR1 LGHNT, CDR2 FRNRAP. The CDR3, as DNA: TGTGCTAGTGGTAACAGGGTAAACTCTGGAAACACCATATATTTT. It specifies CASGNRVNSGNTIYF.

V and J are TRBV9 and TRBJ1-6, with D unclear. Trimming took off 3 bases at V and 7 bases at J, with 11 bases between the two ends. Germline V gene lookup returns CDR1 SGDLS and CDR2 YYNGEE. This CDR3 comprises 14 residues. The CDR3 DNA sequence: TGTGCCAGCAGCGGCTTAGCCCCAAATTCACCCCTCCACTTT. Translating gives CASSGLAPNSPLHF.

This clone was detected only once. The chain combines TRBV5-1 with TRBJ2-2; 8 bases map to TRBD2. CDR3 length: 13 residues. Germline V lookup: CDR1 SGHRS, CDR2 YFSETQ. J gave up 8 bases and V 2 bases, and 2 bases lay outside the gene matches. CDR3: CASSFAGGGELFF. The DNA for the CDR3 is TGCGCCAGCAGCTTCGCGGGAGGAGGGGAGCTGTTTTTT.

As regards this clone: Other DNA sequences of this sample code for an identical CDR3. The V call is TRBV7-9, the J call TRBJ2-7; D perhaps matches TRBD2 (5 bases). This CDR3 has 14 amino acids. Germline CDR1 SEHNR, CDR2 FQNEAQ (reference sequence). Trimming took off 2 bases at V and 2 bases at J, with 10 bases between the two ends. This chain's CDR3 is CASSLSGGTYEQYF. The CDR3 region has the DNA TGTGCCAGCAGCTTAAGTGGAGGAACCTACGAGCAGTACTTC.

A remark on this clone: Sequence at one end of the junction differs from germline and may be a read error. The rearrangement uses TRBV5-6 and TRBJ2-3, with 9 positions matching TRBD1. The CDR3 covers 11 residues. CDR1 is SGHDT and CDR2 is YYEEEE in the germline V gene. The CDR3 is CASSLSGQGDF. In DNA, the CDR3 is TGTGCCAGCAGCTTGTCGGGACAGGGAGACTTT.

The J gene is TRBJ1-3, the V gene TRBV6-5; the D is unclear. The CDR3 is made up of 15 amino acids. The germline V gene encodes CDR1 MNHEY and CDR2 SVGAGI. Trimming shortened V by 5 bases and J by 0 bases, and 11 bases separated the two germline ends. CDR3 sequence reads: CASSGERHSGNTIYF. DNA of the CDR3: TGTGCCAGCAGTGGGGAACGGCACTCTGGAAACACCATATATTTT.

The CDR3 coding sequence is TGTGCCAGCTCACAGGGACAGACCTCCTACGAGCAGTACTTC. Protein product: CASSQGQTSYEQYF. The J gene is TRBJ2-7, the V gene TRBV18; 7 bases line up with TRBD1. CDR1 is KGHSH and CDR2 is LQKENI in the germline V gene. CDR3 length equals 14 residues. V lost 4 bases, J lost 0 bases, and 3 bases stayed unmatched.

V gene TRBV18 combines with J gene TRBJ2-5; 9 bases agree with TRBD1. Trimming removed 3 bases from V and 1 base from J; junction bases left unmatched: 12. Germline CDR1 is KGHSH and CDR2 is LQKENI. The CDR3 contains 18 residues. Here the CDR3 DNA reads TGTGCCAGCTCACCGATAGGCGGGACAGGGCCGACCCAAGAGACCCAGTACTTC. Protein: CASSPIGGTGPTQETQYF.

CDR3 DNA sequence: TGTGCCAGCAGCCGGACTAGCGGAAACTACGAGCAGTACTTC. Amino acid sequence: CASSRTSGNYEQYF. The chain combines TRBV6-5 with TRBJ2-7; 10 positions agree with TRBD2. The germline CDR1 and CDR2 sequences are MNHEY and SVGAGI. The CDR3 extends over 14 amino acids. V trimming: 6 bases; J trimming: 3 bases; junction bases outside the gene matches: 5.

This chain uses TRBV5-1 with TRBJ1-2; no reliable D call. The CDR3 sequence is 15 residues long. The V end lost 5 bases, the J end lost 4 bases, and 18 bases lay between the germline ends. The germline V gene has CDR1 SGHRS and CDR2 YFSETQ. Here the CDR3 DNA reads TGCGCCAGCAGTTGGGCCGTAGCCTCGGGCTATGGCTACACCTTC. This translates into CASSWAVASGYGYTF. The complete variable domain, with remaining parts taken from reference TRBV5-1 and TRBJ1-2, reads KAGVTQTPRYLIKTRGQQVTLSCSPISGHRSVSWYQQTPGQGLQFLFEYFSETQRNKGNFPGRFSGRQFSNSRSEMNVSTLELGDSALYLCASSWAVASGYGYTFGSGTRLTVV.

The gene calls are TRBV9 and TRBJ2-3; 16 bases fit TRBD2. The V segment lost 8 bases and the J segment 6 bases; nucleotides outside the gene matches: 12. Germline CDR1 is SGDLS and CDR2 is YYNGEE. The length of the CDR3 is 17 residues. The CDR3: CASSPGTSGGASDTQYF. CDR3 DNA: TGTGCCAGTAGCCCCGGGACTAGCGGGGGGGCATCTGATACGCAGTATTTT.

This chain connects TRBV5-1 to TRBJ2-3, with a possible D match to TRBD2 (6 bases). The CDR3 loop spans 14 amino acids. V lost 3 bases and J 2 bases, leaving 10 bases between the germline ends. CDR1 and CDR2 (germline): SGHRS, YFSETQ. The CDR3 protein is CASSWRAHTDTQYF. The CDR3 nucleotides are TGCGCCAGCAGCTGGAGGGCTCACACAGATACGCAGTATTTT.

The chain is built from TRBV7-6 and TRBJ2-1; D is possibly TRBD2 (5 bases). This CDR3 region has 17 residues. From germline, CDR1 is SGHVS and CDR2 FNYEAQ. Trimming left V 2 bases short and J 1 base short, with 15 bases between. CDR3 residues: CASSLWASSVSYNEQFF. CDR3 sequence (DNA): TGTGCCAGCAGCTTATGGGCTAGCTCGGTTTCCTACAATGAGCAGTTCTTC.

The chain recombines TRBV4-3 with TRBJ2-1; 9 bases map to TRBD2. Germline CDR1 LGHNA, CDR2 YSLEER. The CDR3 length is 17 residues. V gave up 0 bases and J gave up 3 bases; unmatched junction bases: 6. CDR3 sequence: CASSQDIVAGVYNEQFF. In nucleotides, the CDR3 is TGCGCCAGCAGCCAAGATATAGTAGCGGGAGTCTACAATGAGCAGTTCTTC.

This clone has just one count. The chain is built from TRBV7-2 and TRBJ2-5; 9 nucleotides match TRBD1. The V gene's germline CDR1 is SGHTA and CDR2 FQGNSA. J lost 3 bases, V lost 7 bases, and 9 bases had no gene match. CDR3 size: 15 residues. CDR3 sequence reads: CASTYTGTGKETQYF. CDR3 in DNA: TGTGCCAGCACCTACACCGGGACAGGGAAAGAGACCCAGTACTTC.

This chain uses TRBV12-5 with TRBJ2-2; D might be TRBD2 (5 bases). The CDR3 contains 17 residues. V was cut by 0 bases and J by 4 bases, with 15 bases left in between. Germline-derived CDR1 and CDR2 are LGHNT and FRNRAP. The CDR3 bases are TGTGCTAGTGGTTTGGTACTTGAGGGATATTTCACCGGGGAGCTGTTTTTT. This sequence encodes CASGLVLEGYFTGELFF. The full variable domain, completed using reference TRBV12-5 and TRBJ2-2, is DARVTQTPRHKVTEMGQEVTMRCQPILGHNTVFWYRQTMMQGLELLAYFRNRAPLDDSGMPKDRFSAEMPDATLATLKIQPSEPRDSAVYFCASGLVLEGYFTGELFFGEGSRLTVL.

V gene TRBV11-3 combines with J gene TRBJ1-1; D not certain. Trimming cost V 3 bases and J 1 base, with 9 bases left between them. The CDR3 loop spans 14 amino acids. Germline V lookup: CDR1 SGHNT, CDR2 YENEEA. CDR3 amino acids: CASSFGRGNTEAFF. The CDR3 DNA follows: TGTGCCAGCAGCTTCGGGAGAGGGAACACTGAAGCTTTCTTT.

The J gene is TRBJ1-2, the V gene TRBV6-1; possible D gene TRBD1, 6 bases. Germline CDR1 reads MNHNS; CDR2 reads SASEGT. The CDR3 sequence is 11 residues long. V was clipped by 7 bases and J by 6 bases, with 9 bases between them. For the CDR3, the DNA is TGTGCCAGCACTGGGGACAATGGCTACACCTTC. This encodes CASTGDNGYTF.

This sequence joins TRBV30 and TRBJ1-2; D is perhaps TRBD1 (6 bases). Germline CDR1 and CDR2: GTSNPN and SVGIG (reference sequence). The CDR3 runs 14 residues. The V end lost 0 bases, the J end lost 4 bases, and 12 bases lay between the germline ends. In DNA, the CDR3 is TGTGCCTGGAGTGTCTCAACAGGGAGCTATGGCTACACCTTC. This encodes CAWSVSTGSYGYTF. The full variable domain, rest sourced from reference TRBV30 and TRBJ1-2, is SQTIHQWPATLVQPVGSPLSLECTVEGTSNPNLYWYRQAAGRGLQLLFYSVGIGQISSEVPQNLSASRPQDRQFILSSKKLLLSDSGFYLCAWSVSTGSYGYTFGSGTRLTVV.

The CDR3 region has the DNA TGTGCCAGCAGCTTAGACGGACCGAACACTGAAGCTTTCTTT. Encoded protein: CASSLDGPNTEAFF. This chain links TRBV11-3 with TRBJ1-1, with no clear D. Trimming pared 0 bases from V and 1 base from J, leaving 6 bases between. The germline V gene encodes CDR1 SGHNT and CDR2 YENEEA. The CDR3 covers 14 residues.

The V and J genes are TRBV2 and TRBJ1-1; 7 bases align to TRBD1. The CDR3 runs to 14 residues. Germline CDR1 reads SNHLY; CDR2 reads FYNNEI. V was clipped by 4 bases and J by 8 bases; unmatched bases: 10. The CDR3 nucleotides are TGTGCCAGCAGTGGGGGACAGACAGTGGCGGAAGCTTTCTTT. Translation gives CASSGGQTVAEAFF.